This T cell receptor beta chain was identified in a study of T cell repertoires in cytomegalovirus infection. Study-level information: In public TCR beta signatures, there were indications of both CMV infection and matching HLA type. Study conclusions and caveats: Based on cumulative public TCR beta family frequency, carriers of CMV plus the relevant HLA were identified. In two of eight donors, the top clonotype was HLA-C-restricted CMV-specific.

This clonotype occurred many times. What it binds is not known. CDR3 size: 18 residues. Germline lookup yields CDR1 MDHEN and CDR2 SYDVKM. Deletions cut 2 bases from V and 0 bases from J, with 14 bases between. TCRdb redid the calling of the reads with MiXCR, one entry per CDR3 protein. Among about 89,000 distinct CDR3 sequences listed, about 29% were seen once. The chain links TRBV28 to TRBJ1-6, with D maybe TRBD1 (6 bases). The sequencing here drew on CD8+ T cells from cultured PBMCs, taken from culture after CMV antigen stimulation. This TCR was sampled from a human donor in good health (CMV status not recorded). Some clones in this sample may be carry-over from other donors' samples. The CDR3 DNA reads TGTGCCAGCAGTTTAGAATACAGGGAAATCTCCTATAATTCACCCCTCCACTTT. As protein: CASSLEYREISYNSPLHF.